The 22 T cell receptor beta chains below come from one sample, sequenced in a study of CD8 T cells in Susac syndrome. Random hexamers primed reverse transcription of about 0.5 to 1 ug RNA. TCRdb independently ran MiXCR on the immunoSEQ multiplex PCR reads; one entry per CDR3 protein. The sample gives 150,000 to 250,000 distinct CDR3 sequences, 90% to 95% of which show up once; about 0.096% is in the top ten. What was sequenced was CD4+ T cells from PBMCs. The receptor source for this set is a human donor with multiple sclerosis.

V is TRBV18 and J is TRBJ2-1; perhaps TRBD2 as D (6 bases). CDR1 and CDR2 from the germline V gene are KGHSH and LQKENI. CDR3 length: 14 residues. The ends were cut back, 4 bases at V and 6 bases at J, with 13 bases in the middle. Written as DNA, the CDR3 is TGTGCCAGCTCACTAGCCGGGAGACGCAATGAGCAGTTCTTC. It translates to CASSLAGRRNEQFF.

The V gene is TRBV30, the J gene TRBJ1-5, with TRBD1 identical over 7 bases. Germline V gene sequence: CDR1 GTSNPN, CDR2 SVGIG (reference sequence). Losses at the gene ends were 3 bases for V and 3 bases for J; bases not matched to a gene: 8. The CDR3 has 15 amino acids. The CDR3 is CAWSEGAAVNQPQHF. The CDR3 DNA sequence: TGTGCCTGGAGCGAGGGGGCGGCGGTCAATCAGCCCCAGCATTTT.

The chain uses TRBV6-5 and TRBJ2-4; D remains unclear. The CDR3 contains 13 residues. V shed 0 bases and J shed 9 bases, with 9 bases lying between them. Per the germline V gene, CDR1 is MNHEY and CDR2 is SVGAGI. Here the CDR3 reads CASSYSPRSIQYF. The CDR3 bases are TGTGCCAGCAGTTACTCCCCTCGGAGCATTCAGTACTTC.

The chain has TRBV9 and TRBJ2-7; TRBD2 aligns across 7 bases. This CDR3 has 14 residues. Germline CDR1 reads SGDLS; CDR2 reads YYNGEE. V lost 0 bases, J lost 6 bases, and 6 bases stayed unmatched. The DNA of the CDR3 is TGTGCCAGCAGCGTAGGACTAGCCCCTATCGAGCAGTACTTC. Protein: CASSVGLAPIEQYF.

The chain recombines TRBV20-1 with TRBJ1-5, with TRBD1 as a possible D gene (5 bases). V lost 5 bases to trimming and J lost 3 bases, with 11 bases between them. This CDR3 comprises 13 residues. CDR1 is DFQATT and CDR2 is SNEGSKA in the germline V gene (reference sequence). The CDR3 DNA reads TGCAGTGCTTATGGGGGAAACAATCAGCCCCAGCATTTT. This encodes CSAYGGNNQPQHF.

This clonotype was seen just once. This chain links TRBV4-2 with TRBJ2-3, with TRBD2 matching 9 bases. CDR1 is LGHNA, CDR2 YNFKEQ, per germline. Trimming removed 1 base from V and 8 bases from J; junction bases left unmatched: 7. The CDR3 runs 15 residues. The CDR3 region has the DNA TGTGCCAGCAGCCAAGGGGAAGCGCGGGAGGGTACGCAGTATTTT. It yields the protein CASSQGEAREGTQYF.

The chain is built from TRBV3-1 and TRBJ2-7, with D possibly being TRBD2 (6 bases). The germline V and J ends were trimmed by 6 bases and 1 base, with 13 bases remaining between them. Germline assignment: CDR1 LGHDT and CDR2 YNNKEL (reference sequence). The length of the CDR3 is 14 residues. For the CDR3, the DNA is TGTGCCAGCAGTCCAGGGAGGATATCCTACGAGCAGTACTTC. This codes for CASSPGRISYEQYF.

The chain links TRBV5-1 to TRBJ2-7, with D unresolved. The CDR3 extends over 14 amino acids. V lost 4 bases and J 2 bases, leaving 13 bases between the germline ends. Germline V CDR1 and CDR2: SGHRS, YFSETQ. The CDR3 loop reads CASSPDPGTYEQYF. For the CDR3, the DNA is TGCGCCAGCAGCCCTGACCCAGGAACCTACGAGCAGTACTTC.

V and J are TRBV23-1 and TRBJ1-1; 7 positions agree with TRBD1. TRBV23-1 is classed as an ORF, of uncertain function. The CDR3 sequence is 17 residues long. Losses at the gene ends were 3 bases for V and 3 bases for J; bases not matched to a gene: 13. In DNA form, the CDR3 reads TGCGCCAGCAGTCACCCCCCAAGACAGGGCGACGACACTGAAGCTTTCTTT. This codes for CASSHPPRQGDDTEAFF.

This clonotype was seen once. This chain joins TRBV7-8 and TRBJ1-5, with 7 bases aligning to TRBD1. Germline trimming cut 3 bases from V and 5 bases from J; bases unmatched to any gene: 1. In germline, CDR1 is SGHVS, CDR2 FQNEAQ. The length of the CDR3 is 13 residues. Here the CDR3 DNA reads TGTGCCAGCAGCTTCACAGGGGATCAGCCCCAGCATTTT. Translating gives CASSFTGDQPQHF.

This chain joins TRBV20-1 and TRBJ1-1, with D possibly being TRBD1 (5 bases). CDR3 size: 14 residues. Germline loops: CDR1 DFQATT, CDR2 SNEGSKA (reference sequence). Trimming removed 3 bases at V and 1 base at J, with 12 bases between. In nucleotides, the CDR3 is TGCAGTGCTAGGTGGGTAGGGGCGAACACTGAAGCTTTCTTT. It codes for CSARWVGANTEAFF.

This clonotype showed up just once. The CDR3 loop reads CASSSNSGIDEQFF. CDR3 bases: TGTGCCAGTAGTTCTAATAGCGGGATCGATGAGCAGTTCTTC. This chain connects TRBV19 to TRBJ2-1; TRBD2 matches 8 bases. CDR1 and CDR2 from the germline V gene are LNHDA and SQIVND (reference sequence). The V and J ends lost 5 bases and 8 bases, in that order; junction bases with no gene match: 8. The CDR3 consists of 14 residues.

The chain joins TRBV20-1 to TRBJ2-3; 12 bases match TRBD2. V trimming: 4 bases; J trimming: 6 bases; junction bases outside the gene matches: 11. The V gene's germline CDR1 is DFQATT and CDR2 SNEGSKA (reference sequence). This CDR3 has 16 amino acids. The CDR3 sequence: CSATIRLAGVSDTQYF. In nucleotides, the CDR3 is TGCAGTGCTACGATACGACTAGCGGGAGTTTCTGATACGCAGTATTTT.

V and J are TRBV4-2 and TRBJ1-1; tentative D call: TRBD1 (5 bases). The CDR3 covers 12 residues. Between the trimmed V and J ends, which lost 0 bases and 7 bases, there was a span of 6 bases. Germline V lookup: CDR1 LGHNA, CDR2 YNFKEQ. CDR3 region: CASSQERGEAFF. CDR3 bases: TGTGCCAGCAGCCAAGAGAGGGGTGAAGCTTTCTTT.

This rearrangement joins TRBV30 to TRBJ2-1, with 9 nucleotides matching TRBD2. Germline values: CDR1 GTSNPN, CDR2 SVGIG (reference sequence). This CDR3 has 16 amino acids. J was trimmed by 0 bases and V by 4 bases; bases with no gene match: 7. Here the CDR3 reads CAWIAGELFSYNEQFF. The CDR3 coding sequence is TGTGCCTGGATAGCGGGAGAGCTCTTCTCCTACAATGAGCAGTTCTTC. Full variable domain (remainder filled in from reference TRBV30 and TRBJ2-1): SQTIHQWPATLVQPVGSPLSLECTVEGTSNPNLYWYRQAAGRGLQLLFYSVGIGQISSEVPQNLSASRPQDRQFILSSKKLLLSDSGFYLCAWIAGELFSYNEQFFGPGTRLTVL.

The chain uses TRBV7-9 and TRBJ2-6; D gene uncertain. Trimming took 3 bases from V and 0 from J, leaving 18 bases between them. This CDR3 contains 19 residues. The V gene's germline CDR1 is SEHNR and CDR2 FQNEAQ (reference sequence). The CDR3 DNA reads TGTGCCAGCAGCTTCCCGGGCAGCTCCTCATACTCTGGGGCCAACGTCCTGACTTTC. Its translation: CASSFPGSSSYSGANVLTF.

The rearrangement links TRBV5-1 to TRBJ2-1; 9 bases map to TRBD2. V lost 3 bases to trimming and J lost 10 bases; unmatched junction nucleotides: 11. The CDR3 contains 15 residues. CDR1 and CDR2 from the germline V gene are SGHRS and YFSETQ. The CDR3 DNA sequence: TGCGCCAGCAGCTCTCCGGGACTAGCAGGAGGGGAGCAGTTCTTC. This translates into CASSSPGLAGGEQFF.

This clonotype was observed a few times. J is TRBJ2-6 and V is TRBV3-1; 12 bases map to TRBD1. Germline-derived CDR1 and CDR2 are LGHDT and YNNKEL (reference sequence). Trimming at V came to 3 bases and at J to 2 bases, leaving 2 bases not matched to a gene. The CDR3 contains 17 residues. The CDR3 sequence is CASSHGTGGAGANVLTF. The CDR3 DNA follows: TGTGCCAGCAGCCACGGGACAGGGGGCGCTGGGGCCAACGTCCTGACTTTC.

The V and J genes are TRBV12-3 or TRBV12-4 and TRBJ1-2; D is ambiguous. This CDR3 is built from 13 residues. V was trimmed by 6 bases and J by 2 bases, leaving 10 bases between them. For the CDR3, the DNA is TGTGCCAGCAGCCCCCGGGCAAACTATGGCTACACCTTC. This gives the protein CASSPRANYGYTF.

J is TRBJ1-1 and V is TRBV4-2, with D uncertain. CDR1 and CDR2 (germline): LGHNA, YNFKEQ. The CDR3 contains 12 residues. The V end lost 4 bases, the J end lost 4 bases, and 7 bases lay between the germline ends. CDR3 sequence (DNA): TGTGCCAGCAGCCGAATCCCCACTGAAGCTTTCTTT. Translation gives CASSRIPTEAFF.

The CDR3 protein is CSVGEATDTQYF. The CDR3 DNA is TGCAGCGTTGGGGAGGCGACAGATACGCAGTATTTT. The chain links TRBV29-1 to TRBJ2-3; possibly TRBD2 for D (6 bases). Germline CDR1 SQVTM, CDR2 ANQGSEA. The CDR3 length is 12 residues. Trimming stripped 4 bases from V and 3 bases from J, with 8 bases between.

The V and J genes are TRBV4-2 and TRBJ2-7, with 10 bases aligning to TRBD1. The trim removed 1 base at V and 3 bases at J, leaving 6 bases unmatched. The CDR3 extends over 16 amino acids. Per the germline V gene, CDR1 is LGHNA and CDR2 is YNFKEQ. The chain's CDR3 is CASSQGYGTGDYEQYF. CDR3 nucleotides: TGTGCCAGCAGCCAAGGATACGGGACAGGGGACTACGAGCAGTACTTC.